The present T cell receptor beta chain was sequenced within a study of blood T cells in healthy people across ages. Overall study context: The template switching approach captured approximately one barcoded beta molecule for every two T cells. Study findings and constraints: Samples with more naive T cells showed higher observed beta diversity.

With respect to this clonotype: The antigen is unknown. The junction departs from the called germline gene at one end, perhaps through a read error.

CDR1 SEHNR and CDR2 FQNEAQ come from the germline V gene (reference sequence). The CDR3 is made up of 14 amino acids. A second PCR of about 6 to 11 cycles used a sample-barcoded 5' primer and a J-beta primer mix. Each CDR3 protein gets one entry after TCRdb re-called the 5' RACE reads with MiXCR. In the table there are some 1.5 million distinct CDR3 sequences, roughly 43% of which are singletons. The chain has TRBV7-9 and TRBJ2-7; no clear D gene. Sequences were obtained from blood. The sequence was obtained from a woman aged 18-29 years in good health. In DNA form, the CDR3 reads TGTGCCAGCAGCTCAGCGACGGTTTCCTACGACCAGTACTTC. This gives the protein CASSSATVSYDQYF.